Below, one TCR beta chain is given with its context. The antigen remains unidentified. These data are taken from a study of T cell responses to AZD1222 COVID-19 vaccine. Study findings and constraints: Clonal diversity was possibly underestimated, and white British individuals and females predominated among donors. Vaccine-associated CD4 TCRs ranged over spike, dominating at 160-218 and 743-854. None of the repertoires were sampled until the peak T cell response had passed.

It was second doses at about 4 or about 12 weeks that were pooled. Generated by immunoSEQ multiplex PCR, the TCRdb table keeps only in-frame clones and is missing some. The table has about 120,000 clones, around nine tenths seen once. With V trimmed by 7 bases and J by 2 bases, 10 bases remained unmatched. From germline, CDR1 is MNHEY and CDR2 SMNVEV (reference sequence). The CDR3 totals 15 residues. This TCR came from an adult who received the AZD1222 COVID-19 vaccine. The chain uses TRBV27 and TRBJ2-7; 8 bases fit TRBD2. The sequences come from peripheral blood, collected 28 days after the second AZD1222 dose. As DNA, the CDR3 is TGTGCCAGCACCCTTCGACTAGCGCCGGCCTACGAGCAGTACTTC. Encoded protein: CASTLRLAPAYEQYF.